A single T cell receptor (beta chain) is shown here with its context. These data originate in a study of blood T cell repertoires in COVID-19. Across the whole study: From the United States, Italy and Spain came samples of acute and convalescent COVID-19.

Between the trimmed V and J ends, which lost 3 bases and 8 bases, there was a span of 16 bases. Germline assignment: CDR1 SNHLY and CDR2 FYNNEI. The CDR3 loop spans 15 amino acids. Recovery among Cohort 3 donors was established by two negative PCRs, clearance, or symptom resolution. In the original analysis: Amplifying reference gene primers gave estimates of nucleated cell counts. The table came from immunoSEQ multiplex PCR; TCRdb's copy has only in-frame clones and leaves some out. Clone size and V and J calls were adopted from that table, with D and trimming inferred from the DNA. This sample has approximately 480,000 clones, with around 90% found just once.

The rearrangement uses TRBV2 and TRBJ1-4; D gene uncertain. Sequenced sample: PBMCs or T cells enriched from blood (not recorded which). This TCR came from a young woman who had recovered from COVID-19. This CDR3 reads CASSENPEAREKLFF. Written as DNA, the CDR3 is TGTGCCAGCAGTGAGAACCCGGAGGCGAGGGAAAAACTGTTTTTT.